This T cell receptor beta chain was sequenced during a study of T cell repertoires in ileal Crohn's disease. At the level of the study: Thiopurines (about eleven) or anti-TNF agents (around 17) were given postoperatively to about half.

With regard to this clone: What it recognizes is unknown.

Profiling relied on immunoSEQ multiplex PCR, and the TCRdb table lists in-frame clones only, not all of them. The sample shows some 9,100 clones, more than 75% of them seen only once. Study outcomes and limitations: Mucosal expansions were suggested to be mainly CD8 T cells.

Germline V gene sequence: CDR1 MDHEN, CDR2 SYDVKM. Trimming removed 5 bases at V and 0 bases at J, with 13 bases between. The CDR3 consists of 15 residues. The time point: neoterminal ileum biopsy at postoperative endoscopy, about 6 months after surgery. The origin of this receptor is an adult with Crohn's disease. The chain employs TRBV28 and TRBJ1-2; no reliable D call. Sequencing was performed on ileal tissue. CDR3 DNA: TGTGCCAGCAGTCAATCACCAGTCGCTAACTATGGCTACACCTTC. Residues: CASSQSPVANYGYTF.